One and the same sample provided the 7 T cell receptor beta chains below, sequenced in a study of blood T cells in healthy people across ages (dated by TCRdb to the mid-2010s). Library construction relied on 5' RACE. TCRdb records Illumina HiSeq 2500 as the sequencer. A second PCR of roughly 7 to 12 cycles was performed with a sample-barcoded 5' primer and a J-beta primer mix. The public reads were run again by TCRdb, first through fastp at Q25 and then through MiXCR, and only productive beta chains were kept. Identical CDR3 proteins give one entry, which carries the most common genes and DNA. This sample holds 700,000 or so distinct CDR3 sequences; around 38% were observed only once. The biggest ten clones account for roughly 30% of the sample. Sequencing was performed on blood. Every receptor here comes from a man older than 75 in good health.

This clonotype has only a few counts. The CDR3 is CSVRRGNGYTF. Here the CDR3 DNA reads TGCAGCGTTCGCAGGGGTAATGGCTACACCTTC. The V gene is TRBV29-1, the J gene TRBJ1-2; D possibly corresponds to TRBD1 (6 bases). CDR1 is SQVTM and CDR2 is ANQGSEA in the germline V gene. This CDR3 spans 11 amino acids. The V gene lost 5 bases and the J gene lost 6 bases, with 10 bases spanning the gap.

The chain links TRBV6-2 or TRBV6-3 to TRBJ2-2; no clear D. Germline loops: CDR1 MNHEY, CDR2 SVGEGT. The CDR3 is 15 amino acids. The V gene lost 6 bases and the J gene lost 7 bases, with 18 bases spanning the gap. CDR3 loop: CASRPDQVNVGELFF. CDR3 in DNA: TGTGCCAGCAGACCCGACCAAGTGAATGTCGGGGAGCTGTTTTTT.

V usage is TRBV7-6 and J usage is TRBJ2-5; D is unclear. V was pared by 2 bases and J by 0 bases, with 10 bases between. Germline CDR1 and CDR2: SGHVS and FNYEAQ. The CDR3 is made up of 15 amino acids. The CDR3 coding sequence is TGTGCCAGCAGCTTAACGATAAACAACCAAGAGACCCAGTACTTC. This sequence encodes CASSLTINNQETQYF.

This clonotype was picked up a small number of times. V gene TRBV9 combines with J gene TRBJ2-7; D perhaps matches TRBD1 (5 bases). Trimming stripped 2 bases from V and 2 bases from J, with 8 bases between. This CDR3 is built from 13 residues. Germline V gene data show CDR1 as SGDLS and CDR2 as YYNGEE. CDR3 sequence reads: CASSVGQTYEQYF. CDR3 in DNA: TGTGCCAGCAGCGTTGGACAAACCTACGAGCAGTACTTC.

The chain carries TRBV9 and TRBJ2-1; 10 nucleotides align to TRBD2. This CDR3 is built from 16 residues. The germline V gene encodes CDR1 SGDLS and CDR2 YYNGEE. V lost 1 base, J lost 8 bases, and 9 bases stayed unmatched. The CDR3: CASSVYFSGRLYEQFF. In nucleotides, the CDR3 is TGTGCCAGCAGCGTATATTTTAGCGGGAGGTTATATGAGCAGTTCTTC.

This clonotype was counted between two and nine times. The chain uses TRBV4-3 and TRBJ1-4; 9 bases are shared with TRBD1. CDR3 length: 15 residues. V shed 4 bases and J 9 bases; nucleotides not matched to a gene: 9. Germline V gene data show CDR1 as LGHNA and CDR2 as YSLEER. Written as DNA, the CDR3 is TGCGCCAGCAGCCTCAGACAGGGGGGTCAAAAAAAACTGTTTTTT. Its protein is CASSLRQGGQKKLFF.

This clonotype was detected a few times. The V and J genes are TRBV6-1 and TRBJ2-5, with 8 bases aligning to TRBD2. Trimming removed 7 bases from V and 4 bases from J; junction bases left unmatched: 8. The CDR3 has 14 amino acids. CDR1 is MNHNS, CDR2 SASEGT, per germline. The CDR3 spells CASMSGGPTETQYF. The CDR3 nucleotides read TGTGCCAGCATGTCGGGGGGGCCCACAGAGACCCAGTACTTC.